This record concerns one TCR beta chain sequence. Its antigen is not identified. This sample was included in a study of blood T cells in healthy people across ages. Study-level results: The CMV status of each donor remained undetermined, and this could have confounded shifts in expanded clonotypes. Without sorted subsets, naive and antigen-experienced compartments could not be conclusively compared.

V shed 3 bases and J 0 bases; nucleotides not matched to a gene: 5. The CDR3 covers 15 residues. From germline, CDR1 is MNHNS and CDR2 SASEGT. A sample-barcoded 5' primer and a J-beta primer mix were used in a second PCR of roughly 6 to 11 cycles. From the 5' RACE reads, TCRdb called clonotypes with MiXCR, one entry per CDR3 protein. The sample has roughly 730,000 distinct CDR3 sequences; around three fifths are singletons. This receptor was taken from a man aged 35-49 years in good health. The sequenced sample consisted of blood. This chain links TRBV6-1 with TRBJ2-7, with 7 bases aligning to TRBD1. In DNA, the CDR3 is TGTGCCAGCAGTGATGTGGACAGGCGCTCCTACGAGCAGTACTTC. This translates into CASSDVDRRSYEQYF.